This TCR beta chain came from a study of blood T cell repertoires in COVID-19. CDR3 length: 13 amino acids. Germline trimming cut 8 bases from V and 7 bases from J; bases unmatched to any gene: 8. From germline, CDR1 is LGHDT and CDR2 YNNKEL (reference sequence). Data came from immunoSEQ multiplex PCR; TCRdb stores just in-frame clones and leaves some out. The sample includes around 84,000 clones, roughly 78% seen only once; the top ten take 35% to 40%. The source is a man in his 60s with COVID-19, enrolled during active disease. The J gene is TRBJ2-1, the V gene TRBV3-1 (or the pseudogene TRBV3-2); 7 bases align to TRBD2. The sequencing input was peripheral blood. DNA for the CDR3: TGTGCCAGCGGAGGCGGGAGTAGTAATGAGCAGTTCTTC. Its protein is CASGGGSSNEQFF.